The rows below give T cell receptor beta chains drawn from one sample of a study of lymphopenia after photon versus proton radiotherapy. Here immunoSEQ multiplex PCR was the method, and the copy in TCRdb shows in-frame clones only, minus some. The sample lists around 64,000 clones; 85% to 95% were seen once. The source was peripheral blood, collected from a patient treated with photon-based radiotherapy. Receptors originate from a woman aged 40 to 50 with cholangiocarcinoma. CDR3s include the opening cysteine and the closing phenylalanine or tryptophan. A D gene is named only where the DNA matches it firmly. Clone size is shown for a subset of rows, as once, few, many or a class of expanded clone.

J | D | V | size | DNA | CDR3
TRBJ1-5 | . | TRBV25-1 | . | TGTGCCAGCACCGATAGTTATAGCAATCAGCCCCAGCATTTT | CASTDSYSNQPQHF
TRBJ2-2 | . | TRBV6-1 | few | TGTGCCGGAGCGCGTGGGGGATCGGCCGGGGAGCTGTTTTTT | CAGARGGSAGELFF
TRBJ1-5 | . | TRBV5-1 | . | TGCGCCAGCAGCGGGGGGGAAGGCAATCAGCCCCAGCATTTT | CASSGGEGNQPQHF
TRBJ1-1 | . | TRBV6-5 | . | TGTGCCAGCAGTTACGGGGGCACTGAAGCTTTCTTT | CASSYGGTEAFF
TRBJ2-5 | . | TRBV7-3 | . | TGTGCCAGCAGCTTAACCACCGGGGAGACCCAGTACTTC | CASSLTTGETQYF
TRBJ2-2 | TRBD1 | TRBV29-1 | . | TGCAGCGTCCTTTTAACCGGGACAGCCACCGGGGAGCTGTTTTTT | CSVLLTGTATGELFF
TRBJ2-6 | . | TRBV28 | . | TGTGCCAGCACCCAGTACCCGGGACCAAACGCTGGGGCCAACGTCCTGACTTTC | CASTQYPGPNAGANVLTF
TRBJ1-6 | . | TRBV10-2 | . | TGCGCCAGCAGTGAGATGCAGAGCTATAATTCACCCCTCCACTTT | CASSEMQSYNSPLHF
TRBJ2-7 | TRBD2 | TRBV5-1 | . | TGCGCCAGCAGCCTTCGGGGGACTAGCGTATACGAGCAGTACTTC | CASSLRGTSVYEQYF
TRBJ1-1 | . | TRBV19 | . | TGTGCCAGTAGTATAACGGGGACGAACACTGAAGCTTTCTTT | CASSITGTNTEAFF
TRBJ1-6 | TRBD1 | TRBV27 | . | TGTGCCAGCAGCTATGGAGAGGACAGGCTAACATCGAGATCACCCCTCCACTTT | CASSYGEDRLTSRSPLHF
TRBJ2-7 | . | TRBV5-1 | . | TGCGCCAGCAGCTTGGGACAGGCCCTACCTCAGGACGAGCAGTACTTC | CASSLGQALPQDEQYF
TRBJ2-7 | TRBD2 | TRBV9 | . | TGTGCCAGCAGCGTCTTAGCGGGAGGGGACGAGCAGTACTTC | CASSVLAGGDEQYF
TRBJ1-1 | . | TRBV15 | once | TGTGCCACCAGCAGAGACCCGCTGGGGAAGGCGAACACTGAAGCTTTCTTT | CATSRDPLGKANTEAFF
TRBJ1-1 | . | TRBV19 | . | TGTGCCAGTAGTTTCACCGGGGAGACTGAAGCTTTCTTT | CASSFTGETEAFF
TRBJ1-2 | TRBD1 | TRBV6-1 | . | TGTGCCAGCGTGGTGGTAGGGACAGGGCGTGGCTACACCTTC | CASVVVGTGRGYTF
TRBJ2-3 | TRBD1 | TRBV28 | . | TGTGCCAGCAGTTCCCCCAGGGGGCTCACAGATACGCAGTATTTT | CASSSPRGLTDTQYF
TRBJ1-4 | TRBD1 | TRBV19 | . | TGTGCCAGTAGTATCCTGACAGGGGGCCCTGCAACTAATGAAAAACTGTTTTTT | CASSILTGGPATNEKLFF
TRBJ1-3 | . | TRBV30 | . | TGTGCCTGGAGTGTAACCGGAAACTCTGGAAACACCATATATTTT | CAWSVTGNSGNTIYF
TRBJ2-7 | . | TRBV5-1 | . | TGCGCCAGCAGCACCTCCGGGATCGGGGCCCAAGAGCAGTACTTC | CASSTSGIGAQEQYF
TRBJ1-1 | . | TRBV6-6 | once | TGTGCCAGCACGCCCACGCAGTCCGACACTGAAGCTTTCTTT | CASTPTQSDTEAFF
TRBJ1-1 | . | TRBV5-1 | few | TGCGCCAGCAGCCCCCTGGACCCAAACACTGAAGCTTTCTTT | CASSPLDPNTEAFF
TRBJ2-3 | . | TRBV30 | . | TGTGCCTGGAGTCTGTGGGAGAGCACAGATACGCAGTATTTT | CAWSLWESTDTQYF
TRBJ1-2 | . | TRBV5-6 | . | TGTGCCAGCAGCCCTTATTCCCCGGCAGGGGATTTAAGCTACACCTTC | CASSPYSPAGDLSYTF
TRBJ1-5 | TRBD1 | TRBV6-1 | . | TGTGCCAGCAGCCCGGACAGGGGAGGTTACCAGCCCCAGCATTTT | CASSPDRGGYQPQHF